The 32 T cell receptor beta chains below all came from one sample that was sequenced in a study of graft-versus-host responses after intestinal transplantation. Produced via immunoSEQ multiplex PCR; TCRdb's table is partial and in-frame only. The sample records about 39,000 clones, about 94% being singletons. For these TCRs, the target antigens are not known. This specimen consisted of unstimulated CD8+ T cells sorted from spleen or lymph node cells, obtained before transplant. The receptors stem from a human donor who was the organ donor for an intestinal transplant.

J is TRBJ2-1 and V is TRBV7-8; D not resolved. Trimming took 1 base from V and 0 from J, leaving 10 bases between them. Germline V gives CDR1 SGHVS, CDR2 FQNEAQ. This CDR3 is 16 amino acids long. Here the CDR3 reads CASSLGFGSSYNEQFF. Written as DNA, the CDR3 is TGTGCCAGCAGCTTAGGCTTTGGAAGCTCCTACAATGAGCAGTTCTTC.

The CDR3 nucleotides read TGCAGCGGGCTAGGCAAAGACTATGGCTACACCTTC. The encoded protein is CSGLGKDYGYTF. V usage is TRBV29-1 and J usage is TRBJ1-2; the D is unclear. Trimming removed 7 bases at V and 3 bases at J, with 12 bases between. Germline V lookup: CDR1 SQVTM, CDR2 ANQGSEA. The CDR3 length is 12 residues. The full variable domain, completed using reference TRBV29-1 and TRBJ1-2, is SAVISQKPSRDICQRGTSLTIQCQVDSQVTMMFWYRQQPGQSLTLIATANQGSEATYESGFVIDKFPISRPNLTFSTLTVSNMSPEDSSIYLCSGLGKDYGYTFGSGTRLTVV.

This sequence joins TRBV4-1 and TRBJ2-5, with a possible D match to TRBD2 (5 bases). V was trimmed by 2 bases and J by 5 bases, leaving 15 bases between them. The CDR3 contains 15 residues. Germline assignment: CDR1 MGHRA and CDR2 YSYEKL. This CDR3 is CASSQNPGSGETQYF. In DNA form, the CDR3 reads TGCGCCAGCAGCCAAAACCCGGGTTCGGGGGAGACCCAGTACTTC.

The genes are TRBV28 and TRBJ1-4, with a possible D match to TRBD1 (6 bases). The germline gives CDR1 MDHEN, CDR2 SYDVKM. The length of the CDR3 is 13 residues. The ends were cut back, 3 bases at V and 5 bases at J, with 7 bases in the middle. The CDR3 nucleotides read TGTGCCAGCAGTTTTGGACAGAATGAAAAACTGTTTTTT. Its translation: CASSFGQNEKLFF. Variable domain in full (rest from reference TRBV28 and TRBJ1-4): DVKVTQSSRYLVKRTGEKVFLECVQDMDHENMFWYRQDPGLGLRLIYFSYDVKMKEKGDIPEGYSVSREKKERFSLILESASTNQTSMYLCASSFGQNEKLFFGSGTQLSVL.

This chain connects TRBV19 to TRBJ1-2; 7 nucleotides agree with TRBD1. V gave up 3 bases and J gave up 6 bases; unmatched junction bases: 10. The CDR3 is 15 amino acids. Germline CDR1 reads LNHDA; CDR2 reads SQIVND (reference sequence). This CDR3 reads CASSITGTALDGYTF. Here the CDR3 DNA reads TGTGCCAGTAGTATTACCGGGACAGCCTTAGATGGCTACACCTTC.

The CDR3 region is CASSFASTGGPGTQYF. In nucleotides, the CDR3 is TGTGCCAGCAGTTTTGCCTCGACAGGGGGCCCGGGGACCCAGTACTTC. The chain combines TRBV28 with TRBJ2-5, with 10 bases fitting TRBD1. This CDR3 is built from 16 residues. Unmatched junction bases numbered 11, after V lost 3 bases and J lost 7 bases. Germline V gene data show CDR1 as MDHEN and CDR2 as SYDVKM. Complete variable domain (other parts from reference TRBV28 and TRBJ2-5): DVKVTQSSRYLVKRTGEKVFLECVQDMDHENMFWYRQDPGLGLRLIYFSYDVKMKEKGDIPEGYSVSREKKERFSLILESASTNQTSMYLCASSFASTGGPGTQYFGPGTRLLVL.

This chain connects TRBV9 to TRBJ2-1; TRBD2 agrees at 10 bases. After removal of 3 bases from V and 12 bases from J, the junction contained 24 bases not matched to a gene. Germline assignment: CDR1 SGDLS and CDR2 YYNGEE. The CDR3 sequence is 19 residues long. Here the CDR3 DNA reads TGTGCCAGCAGCGGGTGGGGGCTAGCGGGAGCAGAAGCCCCCGGGATGCAGTTCTTC. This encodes CASSGWGLAGAEAPGMQFF.

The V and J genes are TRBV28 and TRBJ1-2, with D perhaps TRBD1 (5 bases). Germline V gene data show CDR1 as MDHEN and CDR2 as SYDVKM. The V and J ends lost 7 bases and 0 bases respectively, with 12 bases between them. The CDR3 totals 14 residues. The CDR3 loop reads CASTHQGSNYGYTF. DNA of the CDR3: TGTGCCAGCACCCATCAGGGATCTAACTATGGCTACACCTTC.

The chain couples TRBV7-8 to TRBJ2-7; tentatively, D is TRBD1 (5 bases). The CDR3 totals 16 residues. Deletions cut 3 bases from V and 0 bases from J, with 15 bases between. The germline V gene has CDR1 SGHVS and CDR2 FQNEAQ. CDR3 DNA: TGTGCCAGCAGCTTTAGGGGCCAATCCTACTCCTACGAGCAGTACTTC. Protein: CASSFRGQSYSYEQYF.

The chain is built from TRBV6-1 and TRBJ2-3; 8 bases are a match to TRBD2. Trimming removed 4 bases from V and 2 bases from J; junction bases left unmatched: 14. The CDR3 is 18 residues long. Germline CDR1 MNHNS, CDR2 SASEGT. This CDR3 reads CASSAGGGPGLDTDTQYF. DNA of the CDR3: TGTGCCAGCAGTGCCGGGGGGGGGCCGGGACTAGACACAGATACGCAGTATTTT.

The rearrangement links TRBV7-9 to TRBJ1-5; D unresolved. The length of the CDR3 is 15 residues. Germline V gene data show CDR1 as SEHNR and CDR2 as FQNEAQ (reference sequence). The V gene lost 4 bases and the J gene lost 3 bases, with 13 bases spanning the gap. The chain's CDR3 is CASSSTKGTNQPQHF. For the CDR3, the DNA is TGTGCCAGCAGCTCAACCAAGGGAACCAATCAGCCCCAGCATTTT.

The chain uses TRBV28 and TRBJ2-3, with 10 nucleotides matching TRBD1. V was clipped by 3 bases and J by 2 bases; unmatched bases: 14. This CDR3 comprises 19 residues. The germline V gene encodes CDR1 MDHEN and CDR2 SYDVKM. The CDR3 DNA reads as TGTGCCAGCAGTTTTCAGCGGACAGGGGGAAACAGATACACAGATACGCAGTATTTT. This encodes CASSFQRTGGNRYTDTQYF.

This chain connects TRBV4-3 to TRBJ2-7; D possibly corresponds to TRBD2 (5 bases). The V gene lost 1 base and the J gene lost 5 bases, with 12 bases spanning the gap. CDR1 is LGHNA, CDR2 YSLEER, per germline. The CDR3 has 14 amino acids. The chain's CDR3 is CASSQVGAEDEQYF. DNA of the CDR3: TGCGCCAGCAGCCAAGTTGGAGCGGAGGACGAGCAGTACTTC.

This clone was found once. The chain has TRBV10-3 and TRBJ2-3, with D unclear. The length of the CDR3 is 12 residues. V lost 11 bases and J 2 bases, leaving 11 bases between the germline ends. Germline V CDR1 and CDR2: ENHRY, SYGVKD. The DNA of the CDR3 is TGTGCCGTCGGCAGTTCCACAGATACGCAGTATTTT. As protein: CAVGSSTDTQYF.

DNA of the CDR3: TGTGCCAGCAGTTCGGTAGCGGGAGATGGAAACATTCAGTACTTC. As protein: CASSSVAGDGNIQYF. V is TRBV7-9 and J is TRBJ2-4; 9 positions agree with TRBD2. The CDR3 is 15 amino acids. V lost 6 bases and J lost 6; bases outside the gene matches: 9. The germline gives CDR1 SEHNR, CDR2 FQNEAQ (reference sequence).

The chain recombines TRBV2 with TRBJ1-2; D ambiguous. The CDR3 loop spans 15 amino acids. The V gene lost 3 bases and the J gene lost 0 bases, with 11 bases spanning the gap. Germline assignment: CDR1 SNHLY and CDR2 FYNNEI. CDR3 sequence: CASSEGTHPNYGYTF. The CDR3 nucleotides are TGTGCCAGCAGTGAGGGTACACATCCTAACTATGGCTACACCTTC.

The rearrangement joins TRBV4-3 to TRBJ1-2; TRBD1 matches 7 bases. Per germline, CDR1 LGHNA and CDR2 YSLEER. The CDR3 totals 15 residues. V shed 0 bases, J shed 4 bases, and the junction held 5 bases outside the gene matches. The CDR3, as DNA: TGCGCCAGCAGCCAAGATCTTCCAGGGGGCTATGGCTACACCTTC. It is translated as CASSQDLPGGYGYTF.

The CDR3: CASSWGMGESSGANVLTF. CDR3 coding DNA: TGTGCCAGCAGCTGGGGGATGGGAGAGAGCTCTGGGGCCAACGTCCTGACTTTC. The chain employs TRBV7-9 and TRBJ2-6; the D gene could be TRBD1 or TRBD2 (5 bases each). Germline V gene sequence: CDR1 SEHNR, CDR2 FQNEAQ (reference sequence). Trimming pared 4 bases from V and 0 bases from J, leaving 16 bases between. CDR3 length: 18 residues. Based on the CDR3 plus reference TRBV7-9 and TRBJ2-6, the full variable domain is DTGVSQNPRHKITKRGQNVTFRCDPISEHNRLYWYRQTLGQGPEFLTYFQNEAQLEKSRLLSDRFSAERPKGSFSTLEIQRTEQGDSAMYLCASSWGMGESSGANVLTFGAGSRLTVL.

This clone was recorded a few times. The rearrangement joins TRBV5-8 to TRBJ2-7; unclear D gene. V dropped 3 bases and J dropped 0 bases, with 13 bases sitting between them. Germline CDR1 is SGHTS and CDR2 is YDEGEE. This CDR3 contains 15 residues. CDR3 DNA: TGTGCCAGCAGCTCAGCCTACCTCTACTCCTACGAGCAGTACTTC. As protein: CASSSAYLYSYEQYF.

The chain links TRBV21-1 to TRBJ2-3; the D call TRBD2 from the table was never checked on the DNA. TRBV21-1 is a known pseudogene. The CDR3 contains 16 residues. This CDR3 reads CASNPRETQGTDTQYF. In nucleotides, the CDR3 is TGTGCCAGCAACCCCCGGGAGACCCAAGGCACAGATACGCAGTATTTT.

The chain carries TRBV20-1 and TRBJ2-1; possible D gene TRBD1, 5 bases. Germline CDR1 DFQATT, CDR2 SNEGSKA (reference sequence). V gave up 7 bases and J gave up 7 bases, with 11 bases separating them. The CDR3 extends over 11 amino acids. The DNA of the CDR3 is TGCAGTGTCCCAAGGGGAAATGAGCAGTTCTTC. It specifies CSVPRGNEQFF.

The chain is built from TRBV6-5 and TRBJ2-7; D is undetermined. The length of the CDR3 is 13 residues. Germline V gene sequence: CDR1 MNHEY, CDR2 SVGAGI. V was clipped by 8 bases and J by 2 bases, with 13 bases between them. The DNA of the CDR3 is TGTGCCAGCGGTGGCCACCCTGCCTACGAGCAGTACTTC. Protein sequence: CASGGHPAYEQYF.

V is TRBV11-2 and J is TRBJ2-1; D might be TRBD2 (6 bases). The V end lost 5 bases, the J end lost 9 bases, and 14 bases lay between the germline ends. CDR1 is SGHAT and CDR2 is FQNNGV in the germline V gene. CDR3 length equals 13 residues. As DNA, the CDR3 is TGTGCCAGCAGCCCCTCTACGGGAGCTGAGCAGTTCTTC. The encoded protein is CASSPSTGAEQFF.

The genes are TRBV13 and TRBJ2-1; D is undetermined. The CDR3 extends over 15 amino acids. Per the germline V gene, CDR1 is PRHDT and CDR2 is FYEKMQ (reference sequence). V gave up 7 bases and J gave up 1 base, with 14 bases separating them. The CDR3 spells CASNSGLGSYNEQFF. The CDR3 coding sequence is TGTGCCAGCAACTCAGGTCTAGGGTCCTACAATGAGCAGTTCTTC.

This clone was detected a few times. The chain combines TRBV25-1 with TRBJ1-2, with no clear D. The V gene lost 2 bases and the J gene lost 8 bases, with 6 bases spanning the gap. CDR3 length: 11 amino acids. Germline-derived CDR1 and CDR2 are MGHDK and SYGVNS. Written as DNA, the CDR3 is TGTGCCAGCAGTGAACAAAGAGGCTACACCTTC. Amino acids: CASSEQRGYTF.

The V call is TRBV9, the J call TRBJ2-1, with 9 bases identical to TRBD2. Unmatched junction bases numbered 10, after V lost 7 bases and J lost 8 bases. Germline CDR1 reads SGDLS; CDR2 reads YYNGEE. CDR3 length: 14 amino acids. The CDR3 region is CASGGASGIDEQFF. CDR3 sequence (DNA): TGTGCCAGCGGGGGTGCTAGCGGGATCGATGAGCAGTTCTTC.

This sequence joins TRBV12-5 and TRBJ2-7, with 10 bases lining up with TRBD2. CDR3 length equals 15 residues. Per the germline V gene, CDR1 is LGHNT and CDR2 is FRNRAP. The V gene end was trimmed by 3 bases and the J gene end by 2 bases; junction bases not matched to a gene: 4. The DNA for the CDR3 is TGTGCTAGTGGTTTCTGGACTAGCGGACCCTACGAGCAGTACTTC. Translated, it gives CASGFWTSGPYEQYF.

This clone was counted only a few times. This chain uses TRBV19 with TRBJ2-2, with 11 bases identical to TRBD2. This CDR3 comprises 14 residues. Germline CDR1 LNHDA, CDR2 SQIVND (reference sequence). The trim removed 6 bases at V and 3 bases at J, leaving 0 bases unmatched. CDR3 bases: TGTGCCAGTAGACTAGCGGGGGACACCGGGGAGCTGTTTTTT. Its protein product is CASRLAGDTGELFF. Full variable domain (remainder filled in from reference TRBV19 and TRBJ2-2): DGGITQSPKYLFRKEGQNVTLSCEQNLNHDAMYWYRQDPGQGLRLIYYSQIVNDFQKGDIAEGYSVSREKKESFPLTVTSAQKNPTAFYLCASRLAGDTGELFFGEGSRLTVL.

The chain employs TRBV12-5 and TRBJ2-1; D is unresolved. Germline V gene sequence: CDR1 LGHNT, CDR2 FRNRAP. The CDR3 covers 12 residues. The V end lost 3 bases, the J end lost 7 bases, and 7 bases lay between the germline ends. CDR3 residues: CASGLNGNEQFF. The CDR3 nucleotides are TGTGCTAGTGGTTTAAATGGAAATGAGCAGTTCTTC.

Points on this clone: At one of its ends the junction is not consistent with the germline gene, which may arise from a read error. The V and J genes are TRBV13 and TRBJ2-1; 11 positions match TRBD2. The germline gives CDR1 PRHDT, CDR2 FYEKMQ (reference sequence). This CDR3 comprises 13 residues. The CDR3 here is CASSLGTSGEQFF. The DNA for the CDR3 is TGTGCCAGCAGCCTAGGGACTAGCGGAGAGCAGTTCTTC.

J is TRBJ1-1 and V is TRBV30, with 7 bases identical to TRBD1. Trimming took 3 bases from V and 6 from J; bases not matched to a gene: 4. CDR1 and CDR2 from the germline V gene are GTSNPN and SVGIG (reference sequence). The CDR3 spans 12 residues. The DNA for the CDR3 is TGTGCCTGGAGGACAGGGTTCGCTGAAGCTTTCTTT. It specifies CAWRTGFAEAFF.

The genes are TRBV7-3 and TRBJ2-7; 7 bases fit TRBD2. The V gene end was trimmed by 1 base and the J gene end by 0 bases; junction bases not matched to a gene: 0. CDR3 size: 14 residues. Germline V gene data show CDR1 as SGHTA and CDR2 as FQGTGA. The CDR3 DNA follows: TGTGCCAGCAGCTTAAGCGGGAGCTCCTACGAGCAGTACTTC. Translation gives CASSLSGSSYEQYF.